What follows is one TCR beta chain and its context. Antigen: not known. Primers: 60 Vbeta forward and 13 Jbeta reverse. Data came from immunoSEQ multiplex PCR; TCRdb stores just in-frame clones and leaves some out. This sample has 150,000 or so clones, with roughly 80% found just once. This sample stems from a study of cytomegalovirus exposure and HLA in healthy donors. General study points: In vitro work confirmed that three CMV-associated chains recognize CMV antigens.

Germline CDR1 and CDR2: KGHSH and LQKENI. Trimming removed 3 bases at V and 0 bases at J, with 14 bases between. The CDR3 contains 17 residues. Material: PBMCs. The clonotype comes from a woman between 40 and 55 years old in good health and CMV-seronegative. This sequence joins TRBV18 and TRBJ1-4, with D perhaps matching TRBD1 (5 bases). CDR3 coding DNA: TGTGCCAGCTCACCCATTGACAGTCGAACAACTAATGAAAAACTGTTTTTT. It codes for CASSPIDSRTTNEKLFF.